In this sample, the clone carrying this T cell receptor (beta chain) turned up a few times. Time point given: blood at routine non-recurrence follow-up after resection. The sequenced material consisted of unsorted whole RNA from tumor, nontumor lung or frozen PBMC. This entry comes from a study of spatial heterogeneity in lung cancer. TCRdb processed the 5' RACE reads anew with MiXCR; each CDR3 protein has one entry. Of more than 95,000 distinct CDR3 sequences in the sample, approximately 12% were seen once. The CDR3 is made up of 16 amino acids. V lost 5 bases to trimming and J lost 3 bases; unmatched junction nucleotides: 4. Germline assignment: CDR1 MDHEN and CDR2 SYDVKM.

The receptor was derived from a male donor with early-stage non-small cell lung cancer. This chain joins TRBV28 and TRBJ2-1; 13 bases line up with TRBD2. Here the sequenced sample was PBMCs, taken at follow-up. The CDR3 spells CASSPRLAGGYNEQFF. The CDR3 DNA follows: TGTGCCAGCAGTCCTCGACTAGCGGGGGGCTACAATGAGCAGTTCTTC.